This TCR beta chain was sequenced for a study of OX40 agonist ivuxolimab in advanced cancers. Clones were read by immunoSEQ multiplex PCR, and TCRdb kept only the in-frame ones, dropping some. The repertoire has about 110,000 clones, 90% of them found once; the top ten carry around 0.5%. V dropped 4 bases and J dropped 7; count of bases not matched to a gene: 6. CDR3 length: 15 amino acids. Per the germline V gene, CDR1 is SGHTA and CDR2 is FQGNSA. Study-level points and caveats: Dosing at 0.1 to 3.0 mg/kg was accompanied by clonal expansion of CD4+ and CD8+ blood T cells by week 6. It was also the case that some nonresponders had low normalized T-cell clonal expansion.

Concerning this clone itself: Its antigen is unknown.

The receptor was derived from an adult with an advanced solid tumor such as melanoma, head and neck, liver or kidney cancer. This chain connects TRBV7-2 to TRBJ2-2; 10 bases are a match to TRBD1. The material sequenced was CD4+ or CD8+ T cells sorted from blood, taken in a trial of the OX40 agonist ivuxolimab. The CDR3 bases are TGTGCCAGCAGCTCTCGACAGGGGGCTGGCGGGGAGCTGTTTTTT. Translation: CASSSRQGAGGELFF.